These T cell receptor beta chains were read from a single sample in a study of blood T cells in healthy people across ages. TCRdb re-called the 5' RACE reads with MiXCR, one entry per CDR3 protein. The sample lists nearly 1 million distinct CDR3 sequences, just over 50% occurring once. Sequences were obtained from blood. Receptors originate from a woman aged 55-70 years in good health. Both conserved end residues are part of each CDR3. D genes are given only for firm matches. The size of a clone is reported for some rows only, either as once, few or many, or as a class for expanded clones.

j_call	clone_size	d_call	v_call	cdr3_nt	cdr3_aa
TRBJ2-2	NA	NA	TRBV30	TGTGCCTGGAGTACAGTCCGGGGCACCGGGGAGCTGTTTTTT	CAWSTVRGTGELFF
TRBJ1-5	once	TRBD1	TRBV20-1	TGCAGTGCTAGACCCTCCGGGACAGATAATCAGCCCCAGCATTTT	CSARPSGTDNQPQHF
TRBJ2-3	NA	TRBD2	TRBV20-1	TGCAGTGCTAGACTAGCGGGCCGTAGCACAGATACGCAGTATTTT	CSARLAGRSTDTQYF
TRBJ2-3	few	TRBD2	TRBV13	TGTGCCAGCAGCTCATCCTCCCATCTAGCGGCCTGGAACACAGATACGCAGTATTTT	CASSSSSHLAAWNTDTQYF
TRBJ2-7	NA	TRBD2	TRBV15	TGTGCCACCAGCACAGGGACTAGCGTTTACGAGCAGTACTTC	CATSTGTSVYEQYF
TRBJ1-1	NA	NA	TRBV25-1	TGTGCCAGCAGGAACCCAGGGAACACTGAAGCTTTCTTT	CASRNPGNTEAFF
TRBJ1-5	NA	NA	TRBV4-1	TGCGCCAGCAGCGATCAGGGACGGGATATCAATCAGCCCCAGCATTTT	CASSDQGRDINQPQHF
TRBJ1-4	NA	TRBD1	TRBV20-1	TGCAGTGCAAACACAGGGGGCGCAGGTGAAAAACTGTTTTTT	CSANTGGAGEKLFF
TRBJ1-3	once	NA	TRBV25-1	TGTGCCAGCAGTGAACTCGGTACTGGAAACACCATATATTTT	CASSELGTGNTIYF
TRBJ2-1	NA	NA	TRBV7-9	TGTGCCAGCAGCTACGAGGGAGGATGGTACAATGAGCAGTTCTTC	CASSYEGGWYNEQFF
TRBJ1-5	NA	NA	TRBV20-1	TGCAGTGCGATTCGGGACGTGCGCAATCAGCCCCAGCATTTT	CSAIRDVRNQPQHF
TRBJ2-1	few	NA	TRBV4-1	TGCGCCAGCAGCCAAGGGGGCCAAATTCTTGAGCAGTTCTTC	CASSQGGQILEQFF
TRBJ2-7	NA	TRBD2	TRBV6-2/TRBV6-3	TGTGCCAGCAGGGAATCTAGCGGGGGCGCCTACGAGCAGTACTTC	CASRESSGGAYEQYF
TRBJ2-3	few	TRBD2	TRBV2	TGTGCCAGCATTAGCGGGAGAACAGATACGCAGTATTTT	CASISGRTDTQYF
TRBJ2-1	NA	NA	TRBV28	TGTGCCAGCAGTTTGCCGGGATTCCTCTACAATGAGCAGTTCTTC	CASSLPGFLYNEQFF
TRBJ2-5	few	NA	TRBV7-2	TGTGCCAGCAGCTTGGTGGCGGGTTCGGAGGAGACCCAGTACTTC	CASSLVAGSEETQYF
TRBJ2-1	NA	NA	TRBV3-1	TGTGCCAGCAGCCACGGGCCCCAGAATGAGCAGTTCTTC	CASSHGPQNEQFF
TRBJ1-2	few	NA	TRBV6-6	TGTGCCAGCAGACCCGGGGACTATGGCTACACCTTC	CASRPGDYGYTF
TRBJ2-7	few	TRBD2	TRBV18	TGTGCCAGCTCACCCAAACTAGCGGGGGCGACCTACGAGCAGTACTTC	CASSPKLAGATYEQYF
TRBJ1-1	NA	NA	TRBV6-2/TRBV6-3	TGTGCCAGCAGTTACTCGACACGGGATGTGAACACTGAAGCTTTCTTT	CASSYSTRDVNTEAFF
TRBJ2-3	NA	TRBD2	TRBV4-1	TGCGCCAGCAGCCAAGAGAGGGCGGGAGGCTCAGATACGCAGTATTTT	CASSQERAGGSDTQYF
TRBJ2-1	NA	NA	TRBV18	TGTGCCAGCTCACAGGACGTTACCTACAATGAGCAGTTCTTC	CASSQDVTYNEQFF